The 2 T cell receptor beta chains below come from one sample, sequenced in a study of blood T cells in healthy people across ages. Then a second PCR, running roughly 7 to 11 cycles, was carried out with a sample-barcoded 5' primer and a J-beta primer mix. From the 5' RACE reads, TCRdb called clonotypes with MiXCR, one entry per CDR3 protein. Among 850,000 or so distinct CDR3 sequences listed, under 35% were seen once. The sequenced sample was blood. The origin of the receptors is a woman aged 80 or over in good health.

Concerning this clonotype itself: This sequence may be a read error, since a much larger clone differs from it by one base. The chain carries TRBV28 and TRBJ1-5; 9 bases match TRBD1. In germline, CDR1 is MDHEN, CDR2 SYDVKM. The CDR3 is 13 residues long. The CDR3 nucleotides read TGTGCCGGTTCGACAGGGGGAGATCACCCCCAGCATTTT. This translates into CAGSTGGDHPQHF.

This clonotype was picked up many times. The chain employs TRBV27 and TRBJ2-1, with 7 bases lining up with TRBD1. CDR3 length equals 15 residues. Germline V gives CDR1 MNHEY, CDR2 SMNVEV (reference sequence). Trimming cost V 0 bases and J 10 bases; bases outside gene matches: 9. This chain's CDR3 is CASSLSPRTGGEQFF. Here the CDR3 DNA reads TGTGCCAGCAGTTTATCCCCCAGGACAGGCGGCGAGCAGTTCTTC.